This T cell receptor beta chain comes out of a study of T cell changes during pregnancy in multiple sclerosis. The method was immunoSEQ multiplex PCR; TCRdb's version includes in-frame clones alone and lacks a portion of them. The sample has tens of thousands of clones; approximately 92% are singletons. V dropped 1 base and J dropped 4; count of bases not matched to a gene: 7. The CDR3 runs 16 residues. The germline V gene encodes CDR1 SGHTS and CDR2 YDEGEE. The chain is built from TRBV5-8 and TRBJ2-2; 7 positions agree with TRBD1. The clonotype originates from a female donor with multiple sclerosis, enrolled in a pregnancy study. The input for sequencing was peripheral blood, taken before pregnancy. The CDR3 is CASSLYRGGSTGELFF. DNA for the CDR3: TGTGCCAGCAGCTTGTACAGGGGTGGGAGCACCGGGGAGCTGTTTTTT.